Reported below is one T cell receptor (beta chain). Its antigen is as yet unknown. TCRdb keeps only in-frame clones here, not all; method: immunoSEQ multiplex PCR. The data contain roughly 39,000 clones, 80% to 90% of them seen just once; the ten biggest clones take up approximately 3.4%. The germline CDR1 and CDR2 sequences are MGHRA and YSYEKL. V was trimmed by 4 bases and J by 1 base, leaving 20 bases between them. The CDR3 runs 17 residues. This sample was included in a study of neoadjuvant nivolumab and ipilimumab in lung cancer. Broader study findings: TCR receptors were sequenced in few samples. Pretherapy blood TCR richness correlated positively with resected tumor richness. Only a single major-pathologic-response sample was available for clonality analysis.

This TCR was sampled from an adult with non-small cell lung cancer. The J gene is TRBJ2-7, the V gene TRBV4-1, with D perhaps TRBD1 (6 bases). Here the sequenced sample was peripheral blood, taken before neoadjuvant nivolumab, alone or with ipilimumab. The CDR3 DNA sequence: TGCGCCAGCAGCCCGAATCAGGGGTCACACCTTTCCTACGAGCAGTACTTC. This encodes CASSPNQGSHLSYEQYF.